This T cell receptor (beta chain) emerged from a study of T cell repertoires in aging, cancer and after chemotherapy. Looking at the study overall: Donors were grouped into six age bands spanning 30 or younger through 70 or older. General study points: Immunological memory after chemotherapy cannot be judged from the repertoire data. Median generation probability rose over the chemotherapy interval in each cancer cohort, suggesting rebound thymic output. Healthy donors lost TCR diversity with age mainly through richness, cancer patients through richness and evenness.

Multiplex touch-down PCR with TRB-A/B primers amplified rearranged V-D-J TRB sequences. From the multiplex PCR reads, TCRdb called clonotypes with MiXCR, one entry per CDR3 protein. The data contain about 2,900 distinct CDR3 sequences, 25% to 35% of them singletons. V lost 0 bases, J lost 4 bases, and 13 bases lay in between. Per the germline V gene, CDR1 is DFQATT and CDR2 is SNEGSKA (reference sequence). CDR3 size: 15 residues. Amplification of TCR beta used genomic DNA extracted from peripheral blood. Details on this clonotype: The antigen is unknown.

Material for sequencing was blood. This chain uses TRBV20-1 with TRBJ1-3; no firm D call. The TCR was taken from a human donor with a solid tumor. The DNA of the CDR3 is TGCAGTGCTAGAGATCTTTCGTGGGAGGGAAACACCATATATTTT. It encodes CSARDLSWEGNTIYF.